This entry lists 6 T cell receptor beta chains sequenced from one sample in a study of T cells in Graves' hyperthyroidism and ophthalmopathy. Researchers took RNA transcripts and amplified the TCR beta CDR3 regions from them. Initially, a first-round RT-PCR of the TCR CDR3 employed the HTBI primer set. TCRdb processed the multiplex PCR reads anew with MiXCR; each CDR3 protein has one entry. The data hold under 450,000 distinct CDR3 sequences, with about a sixth observed a single time. Sequencing was performed on blood. The receptor source for this set is a woman aged 30 to 39 with Graves' hyperthyroidism that later progressed to Graves' ophthalmopathy.

The sample holds many counts of this clonotype. The rearrangement links TRBV20-1 to TRBJ1-2, with D possibly TRBD1 on 6 matching bases. CDR3 size: 17 residues. Trimming left V 1 base short and J 4 bases short, with 22 bases between. CDR1 DFQATT and CDR2 SNEGSKA come from the germline V gene (reference sequence). The CDR3 DNA sequence: TGCAGTGCTAGAGCGTATCTTGGGGACACAGAAACCTATGGCTACACCTTC. This gives the protein CSARAYLGDTETYGYTF.

CDR3 region: CASSQQQGNQPQHF. The CDR3 bases are TGCGCCAGCAGCCAGCAACAGGGCAATCAGCCCCAGCATTTT. The genes are TRBV4-1 and TRBJ1-5; TRBD1 might be the D (5 bases). The V end lost 3 bases, the J end lost 2 bases, and 8 bases lay between the germline ends. The CDR3 loop spans 14 amino acids. Germline CDR1 is MGHRA and CDR2 is YSYEKL.

This clonotype has just a few counts. CDR3 protein: CASMRGQGVAEAFF. In DNA form, the CDR3 reads TGTGCCAGTATGCGGGGACAGGGGGTGGCTGAAGCTTTCTTT. This chain uses TRBV19 with TRBJ1-1; 11 nucleotides line up with TRBD1. V was pared by 7 bases and J by 6 bases, with 7 bases of the junction left unmatched. Germline V gives CDR1 LNHDA, CDR2 SQIVND (reference sequence). The CDR3 extends over 14 amino acids.

V gene TRBV3-1 combines with J gene TRBJ1-1; D is uncertain. CDR1 and CDR2 (germline): LGHDT, YNNKEL (reference sequence). The CDR3 has 14 residues. V was trimmed by 3 bases and J by 0 bases, leaving 8 bases between them. As DNA, the CDR3 is TGTGCCAGCAGCCATACCGGGTTGAACACTGAAGCTTTCTTT. Translating it yields CASSHTGLNTEAFF.

Ten or more counts support this clonotype. The rearrangement uses TRBV27 and TRBJ2-1; 12 bases match TRBD1. V was clipped by 7 bases and J by 4 bases; unmatched bases: 5. This CDR3 has 15 amino acids. From germline, CDR1 is MNHEY and CDR2 SMNVEV (reference sequence). CDR3 in amino acids: CASTGTGGVYNEQFF. CDR3 bases: TGTGCCAGCACCGGGACAGGGGGCGTTTACAATGAGCAGTTCTTC.

A single count supports this clonotype. The rearrangement joins TRBV28 to TRBJ2-7; 7 bases match TRBD2. The CDR3 consists of 17 residues. In germline, CDR1 is MDHEN, CDR2 SYDVKM. J lost 4 bases, V lost 0 bases, and 12 bases had no gene match. The CDR3 here is CASSLWTRGSLRYEQYF. In DNA, the CDR3 is TGTGCCAGCAGTTTATGGACACGCGGGAGTCTAAGGTACGAGCAGTACTTC.